Detailed here is one T cell receptor beta chain. TCRdb's copy holds only in-frame clones and misses some; the assay was immunoSEQ multiplex PCR. The sample consists of tens of thousands of clones, about 94% of them appearing once. This record belongs to a study of T cell changes during pregnancy in multiple sclerosis. Per germline, CDR1 MNHEY and CDR2 SVGAGI. This CDR3 is 14 amino acids long. V was clipped by 8 bases and J by 3 bases, with 16 bases between them. V gene TRBV6-5 combines with J gene TRBJ1-1, with D possibly matching TRBD1 (5 bases). This material consisted of peripheral blood, taken in the second trimester of pregnancy. This sequence was found in a female donor in good health, enrolled as a control in a pregnancy study. CDR3 DNA sequence: TGTGCCAGCGGTCCAACGTGGGGGGACACTGAAGCTTTCTTT. Its translation is CASGPTWGDTEAFF.